This T cell receptor (beta chain) was documented in a study of early T cells in non-severe SARS-CoV-2 infection. Study details: It was bulk RNA from unsorted whole blood that was sequenced, and the chains were unpaired.

V gave up 0 bases and J gave up 6 bases, with 11 bases separating them. Germline V gene lookup returns CDR1 LGHNA and CDR2 YSLEER. The CDR3 has 14 residues. Attachment of unique molecular identifiers to individual cDNA molecules was performed. TCRdb processed the 5' RACE reads anew with MiXCR; each CDR3 protein has one entry. The sample consists of 63,000 or so distinct CDR3 sequences, over 10% of them appearing once. Study outcomes and limitations: In VDJdb matching, anti-spike CD8 responses were favored while private and CD4 specificities went missing.

In regard to this clonotype: What it binds is not known.

This TCR came from an adult who was a healthcare worker with PCR-confirmed SARS-CoV-2 infection or an uninfected control (not recorded which). The chain is built from TRBV4-3 and TRBJ1-1; the D gene is possibly TRBD1 (5 bases). The material sequenced was whole blood, taken at baseline. The chain's CDR3 is CASSQDGGISEAFF. In nucleotides, the CDR3 is TGCGCCAGCAGCCAAGATGGGGGGATATCTGAAGCTTTCTTT.